The 7 T cell receptor beta chains below were found in one sample sequenced in a study of cytomegalovirus exposure and HLA in healthy donors. The PCR made use of 60 Vbeta and 13 Jbeta primers. The repertoire was sequenced with immunoSEQ multiplex PCR; TCRdb's copy has only in-frame clones and lacks some. The sample shows about 200,000 clones, roughly 80% of them seen only once. Material for sequencing was PBMCs. The receptors stem from a woman in her forties or fifties in good health and CMV-seropositive.

The chain joins TRBV5-6 to TRBJ1-2; D is unclear. Germline V gene data show CDR1 as SGHDT and CDR2 as YYEEEE. V gave up 5 bases and J gave up 0 bases, with 11 bases separating them. The CDR3 spans 14 residues. The CDR3 bases are TGTGCCAGCAGTGGGAGACGACCTAACTATGGCTACACCTTC. Its translation is CASSGRRPNYGYTF.

This clone was seen just once. The chain joins TRBV10-3 to TRBJ2-1; D is possibly TRBD1 (5 bases). V was shortened by 6 bases and J by 3 bases, with 9 bases between the two germline ends. This CDR3 spans 13 amino acids. Germline CDR1 is ENHRY and CDR2 is SYGVKD. The CDR3 nucleotides are TGTGCCATCAGCCAGGGCCTCTACAATGAGCAGTTCTTC. As protein: CAISQGLYNEQFF.

The chain employs TRBV6-6 and TRBJ2-7; D is unclear. Germline V lookup: CDR1 MNHNY, CDR2 SVGAGI (reference sequence). Trimming removed 5 bases from V and 2 bases from J, with 4 bases in between. This CDR3 contains 11 residues. CDR3 DNA: TGTGCCAGCAGTCAGACCTACGAGCAGTACTTC. Translation: CASSQTYEQYF.

The chain links TRBV6-6 to TRBJ2-1, with a possible D match to TRBD2 (6 bases). CDR3 size: 15 residues. V was clipped by 4 bases and J by 9 bases, with 19 bases between them. The germline gives CDR1 MNHNY, CDR2 SVGAGI (reference sequence). The DNA for the CDR3 is TGTGCCAGCAGTTTAGGGACTGGTCCCACCGGTGAGCAGTTCTTC. This sequence encodes CASSLGTGPTGEQFF.

The chain uses TRBV11-2 and TRBJ1-3; D gene ambiguous. The CDR3 contains 15 residues. CDR1 is SGHAT, CDR2 FQNNGV, per germline. Trimming shortened V by 5 bases and J by 8 bases, and 19 bases separated the two germline ends. CDR3 in DNA: TGTGCCAGCAGCCACCGTACCGGCCGGGGAGACACCATATATTTT. Translating gives CASSHRTGRGDTIYF.

The chain employs TRBV28 and TRBJ2-2; 8 bases align to TRBD2. V was clipped by 6 bases and J by 4 bases; unmatched bases: 10. Germline V CDR1 and CDR2: MDHEN, SYDVKM. CDR3 length: 16 amino acids. The CDR3 loop reads CASSDTSGTLTGELFF. DNA for the CDR3: TGTGCCAGCAGCGACACTAGCGGAACCCTCACCGGGGAGCTGTTTTTT.

The J gene is TRBJ1-5, the V gene TRBV28; perhaps TRBD1 as D (5 bases). The V and J ends lost 5 bases and 0 bases respectively, with 11 bases between them. This CDR3 has 15 amino acids. The germline V gene has CDR1 MDHEN and CDR2 SYDVKM. CDR3 residues: CASSQTEYSNQPQHF. The CDR3 DNA reads as TGTGCCAGCAGTCAGACAGAATATAGCAATCAGCCCCAGCATTTT.